This TCR beta chain was recorded in a study of blood T cell repertoires in COVID-19. Germline V gene data show CDR1 as SGHRS and CDR2 as YFSETQ. J gave up 4 bases and V 0 bases, and 4 bases lay outside the gene matches. The CDR3 is 15 amino acids. Sequenced by immunoSEQ multiplex PCR; TCRdb stores in-frame clones only, minus some. Found here are fewer than 150,000 clones, approximately 85% of them singletons; the top ten hold under 3%. The rearrangement joins TRBV5-1 to TRBJ1-3; 7 bases fit TRBD1. The sequencing sample was made of peripheral blood. The origin of this receptor is a middle-aged man with acute or convalescent COVID-19. The chain's CDR3 is CASSLGGQFGNTIYF. The CDR3 coding sequence is TGCGCCAGCAGCTTGGGGGGACAGTTCGGAAACACCATATATTTT.